Described below is a single T cell receptor beta chain sequence and its context. The V gene lost 1 base and the J gene lost 2 bases, with 10 bases spanning the gap. CDR3 length: 14 amino acids. CDR1 SGHDT and CDR2 YYEEEE come from the germline V gene. The entry originates in a study of control samples from healthy donors and cancer patients. Assay: immunoSEQ multiplex PCR; the TCRdb copy retains only in-frame clones and omits some. The data hold 150,000 to 200,000 clones, with 85% to 95% observed a single time. The chain employs TRBV5-6 and TRBJ2-7; D uncertain. The source of this sequence is a man younger than 30 in good health. The sample was blood. CDR3 sequence reads: CASSLTRGTYEQYF. CDR3 DNA: TGTGCCAGCAGCTTGACACGAGGAACCTACGAGCAGTACTTC.